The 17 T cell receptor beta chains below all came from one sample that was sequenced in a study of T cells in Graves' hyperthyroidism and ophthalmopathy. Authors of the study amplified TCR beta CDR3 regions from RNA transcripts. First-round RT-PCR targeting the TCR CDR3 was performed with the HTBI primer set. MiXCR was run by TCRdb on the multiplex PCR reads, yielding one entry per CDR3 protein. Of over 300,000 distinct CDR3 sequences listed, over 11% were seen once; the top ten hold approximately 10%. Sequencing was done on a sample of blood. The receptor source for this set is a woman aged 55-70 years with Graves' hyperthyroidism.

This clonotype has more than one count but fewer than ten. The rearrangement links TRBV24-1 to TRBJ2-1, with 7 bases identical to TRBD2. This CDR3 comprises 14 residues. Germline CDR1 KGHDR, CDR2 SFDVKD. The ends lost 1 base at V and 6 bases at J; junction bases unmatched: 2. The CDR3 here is CATSDLSSGNEQFF. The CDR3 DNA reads TGTGCCACCAGTGATTTATCTAGCGGCAATGAGCAGTTCTTC.

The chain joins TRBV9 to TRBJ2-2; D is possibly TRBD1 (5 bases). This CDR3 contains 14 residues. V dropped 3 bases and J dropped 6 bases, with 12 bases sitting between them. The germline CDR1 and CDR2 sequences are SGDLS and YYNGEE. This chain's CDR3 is CASSAPGWAGELFF. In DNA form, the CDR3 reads TGTGCCAGCAGCGCCCCAGGGTGGGCCGGGGAGCTGTTTTTT.

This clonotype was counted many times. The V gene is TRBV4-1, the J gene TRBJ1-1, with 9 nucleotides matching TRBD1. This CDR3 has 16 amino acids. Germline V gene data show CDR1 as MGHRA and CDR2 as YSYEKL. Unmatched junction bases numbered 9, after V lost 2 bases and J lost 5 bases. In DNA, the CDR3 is TGCGCCAGCAGCCAACCTATAAACAGGGGGCGTACTGAAGCTTTCTTT. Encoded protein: CASSQPINRGRTEAFF.

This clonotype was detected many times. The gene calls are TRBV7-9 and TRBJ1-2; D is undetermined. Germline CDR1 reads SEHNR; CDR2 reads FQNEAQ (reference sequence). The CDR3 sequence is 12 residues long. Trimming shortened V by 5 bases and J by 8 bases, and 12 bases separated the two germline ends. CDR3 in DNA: TGTGCCAGCAGCCAAACCTATGGGGGCTACACCTTC. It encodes CASSQTYGGYTF.

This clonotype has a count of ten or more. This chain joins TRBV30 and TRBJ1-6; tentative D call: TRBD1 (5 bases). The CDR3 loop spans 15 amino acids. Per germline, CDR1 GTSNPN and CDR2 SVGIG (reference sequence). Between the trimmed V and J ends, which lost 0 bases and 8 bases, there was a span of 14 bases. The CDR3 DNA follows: TGTGCCTGGAGTGTACGTGGCCAGGGCTATTCACCCCTCCACTTT. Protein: CAWSVRGQGYSPLHF.

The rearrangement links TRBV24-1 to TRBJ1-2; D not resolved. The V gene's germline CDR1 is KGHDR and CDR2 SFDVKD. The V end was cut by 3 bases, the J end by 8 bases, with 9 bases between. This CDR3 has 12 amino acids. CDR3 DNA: TGTGCCACCAGTGATACGATCCGAGGCTACACCTTC. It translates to CATSDTIRGYTF.

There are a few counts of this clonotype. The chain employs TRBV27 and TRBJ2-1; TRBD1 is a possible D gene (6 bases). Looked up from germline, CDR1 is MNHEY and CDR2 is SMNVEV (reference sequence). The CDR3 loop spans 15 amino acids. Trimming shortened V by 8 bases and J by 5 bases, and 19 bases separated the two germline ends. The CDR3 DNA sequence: TGTGCCAGCGCAAACTACAGGGTATCCAACAATGAGCAGTTCTTC. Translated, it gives CASANYRVSNNEQFF.

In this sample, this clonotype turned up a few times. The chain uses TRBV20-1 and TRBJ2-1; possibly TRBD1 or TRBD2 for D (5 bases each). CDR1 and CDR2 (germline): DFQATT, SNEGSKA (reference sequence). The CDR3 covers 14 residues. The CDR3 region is CSPKGLASGNEQFF. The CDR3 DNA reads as TGCAGCCCCAAGGGGTTAGCGTCTGGCAATGAGCAGTTCTTC.

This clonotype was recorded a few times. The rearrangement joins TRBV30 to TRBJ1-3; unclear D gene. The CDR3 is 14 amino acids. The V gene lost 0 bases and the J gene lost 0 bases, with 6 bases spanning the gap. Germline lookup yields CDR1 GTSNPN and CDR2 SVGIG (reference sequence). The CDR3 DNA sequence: TGTGCCTGGAGTGTACTGACCTCTGGAAACACCATATATTTT. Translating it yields CAWSVLTSGNTIYF.

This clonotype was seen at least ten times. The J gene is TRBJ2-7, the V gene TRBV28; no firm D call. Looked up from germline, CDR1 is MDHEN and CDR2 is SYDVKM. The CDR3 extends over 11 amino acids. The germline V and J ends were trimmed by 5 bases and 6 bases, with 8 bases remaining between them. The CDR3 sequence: CASSGLREQYF. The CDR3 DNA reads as TGTGCCAGCAGTGGCCTTCGCGAGCAGTACTTC.

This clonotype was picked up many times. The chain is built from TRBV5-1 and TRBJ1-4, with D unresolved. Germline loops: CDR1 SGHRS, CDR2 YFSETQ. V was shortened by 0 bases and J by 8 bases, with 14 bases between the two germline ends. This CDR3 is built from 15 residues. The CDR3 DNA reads TGCGCCAGCAGCTTGGAGGACGGTGGCAGGGAAAAACTGTTTTTT. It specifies CASSLEDGGREKLFF.

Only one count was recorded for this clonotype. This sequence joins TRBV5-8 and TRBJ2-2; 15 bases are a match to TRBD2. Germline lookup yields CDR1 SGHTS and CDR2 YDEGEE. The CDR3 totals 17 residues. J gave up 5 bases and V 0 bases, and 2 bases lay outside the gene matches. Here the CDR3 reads CASSLGGTSGRTGELFF. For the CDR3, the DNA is TGTGCCAGCAGCTTGGGGGGGACTAGCGGGAGGACCGGGGAGCTGTTTTTT.

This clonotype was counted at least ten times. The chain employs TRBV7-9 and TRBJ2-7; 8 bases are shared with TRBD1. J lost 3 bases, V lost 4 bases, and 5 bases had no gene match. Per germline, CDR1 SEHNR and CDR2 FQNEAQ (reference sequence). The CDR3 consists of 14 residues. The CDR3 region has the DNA TGTGCCAGCAGCTCCGGGACAGGAAGCTACGAGCAGTACTTC. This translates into CASSSGTGSYEQYF.

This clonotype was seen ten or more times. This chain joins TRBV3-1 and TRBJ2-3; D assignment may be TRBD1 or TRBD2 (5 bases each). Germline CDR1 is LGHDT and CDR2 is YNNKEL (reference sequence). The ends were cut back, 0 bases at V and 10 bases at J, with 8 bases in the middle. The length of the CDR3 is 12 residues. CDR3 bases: TGTGCCAGCAGCCAAGATGTGGGGGCGCAGTATTTT. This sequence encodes CASSQDVGAQYF.

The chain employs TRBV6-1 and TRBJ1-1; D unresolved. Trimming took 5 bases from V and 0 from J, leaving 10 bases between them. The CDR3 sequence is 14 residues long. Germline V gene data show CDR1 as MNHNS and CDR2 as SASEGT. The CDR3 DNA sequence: TGTGCCAGCAGTCCCTCCATCATGAACACTGAAGCTTTCTTT. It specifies CASSPSIMNTEAFF.

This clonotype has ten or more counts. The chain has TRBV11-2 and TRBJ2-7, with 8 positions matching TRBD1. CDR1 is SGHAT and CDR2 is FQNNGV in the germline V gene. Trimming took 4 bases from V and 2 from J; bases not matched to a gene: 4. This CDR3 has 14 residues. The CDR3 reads CASSSQGAPYEQYF. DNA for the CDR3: TGTGCCAGCAGCTCGCAGGGGGCCCCCTACGAGCAGTACTTC.

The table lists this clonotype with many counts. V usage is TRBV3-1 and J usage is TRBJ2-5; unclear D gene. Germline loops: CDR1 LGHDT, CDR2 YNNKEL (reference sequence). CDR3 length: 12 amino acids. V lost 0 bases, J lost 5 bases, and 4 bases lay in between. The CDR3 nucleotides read TGTGCCAGCAGCCAAGATCCGGAGACCCAGTACTTC. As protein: CASSQDPETQYF.